The T cell receptor beta chain described here comes from a study of long-term antiretroviral therapy in people with HIV. The study's findings and limits: Unavailable data included ART adherence, viral resistance and therapy changes (switches in treatment).

Of note for this clone: Its antigen is unknown.

With survey level as its setting, the immunoSEQ assay was v3.0. Sequencing was performed with immunoSEQ multiplex PCR; in TCRdb, only in-frame clones are kept and a portion is missing. The sample yields 24,000 or so clones, about four fifths seen once. This specimen was unsorted PBMCs, taken 3 years after starting antiretroviral therapy. This clonotype originated in a man aged 18 to 29 with HIV.

The CDR3 reads CASSLAGNEQYF. Written as DNA, the CDR3 is TGTGCCAGCAGCTTAGCAGGTAACGAGCAGTACTTC. V is TRBV13 and J is TRBJ2-7, with D hard to call. Germline CDR1 is PRHDT and CDR2 is FYEKMQ (reference sequence). V was trimmed by 1 base and J by 5 bases, leaving 6 bases between them. The CDR3 loop spans 12 amino acids.